This is a list of T cell receptor beta chains from one sample in a study of CD8+ T cells in alopecia areata. The assay was immunoSEQ multiplex PCR, and TCRdb's table has in-frame clones only and misses some. This table holds some 170,000 clones, 63% found once. The starting material was CD4+ T cells sorted from blood, obtained at week 0. All receptors derive from a human donor with alopecia areata. CDR3s include the opening cysteine and the closing phenylalanine or tryptophan. Fields, in order: D gene, V gene, J gene, clone size, CDR3 protein, CDR3 DNA. A D gene is named only where the DNA matches it firmly. Part of the rows lack a size; the others show once, few, many or a class for expanded clones.

TRBD2	TRBV29-1	TRBJ2-7	.	CSVRGGTYEQYF	TGCAGCGTTCGGGGGGGAACTTACGAGCAGTACTTC
TRBD1	TRBV5-4	TRBJ1-2	.	CASSRQGEDGYTF	TGTGCCAGCAGCCGACAGGGGGAGGACGGCTACACCTTC
TRBD1	TRBV25-1	TRBJ2-1	few	CASRETGPYNEQFF	TGTGCCAGCAGGGAGACAGGGCCCTACAATGAGCAGTTCTTC
TRBD1	TRBV30	TRBJ1-3	.	CAWSAMTGAGNTIYF	TGTGCCTGGAGTGCCATGACAGGGGCTGGAAACACCATATATTTT
.	TRBV4-3	TRBJ2-2	.	CASSLQGHTGELFF	TGCGCCAGCAGCCTCCAGGGGCACACCGGGGAGCTGTTTTTT
.	TRBV25-1	TRBJ2-6	.	CASSAVGSNVLTF	TGTGCCAGCAGTGCCGTAGGGAGCAACGTCCTGACTTTC
TRBD1	TRBV30	TRBJ1-4	.	CAWGAGTGIGEKLFF	TGTGCCTGGGGCGCCGGGACAGGAATAGGGGAAAAACTGTTTTTT
.	TRBV27	TRBJ2-7	.	CASSLDWASYEQYF	TGTGCCAGCAGCCTAGATTGGGCCTCCTACGAGCAGTACTTC
TRBD1	TRBV7-3	TRBJ1-1	.	CASSFQGATEAFF	TGTGCCAGCAGCTTTCAGGGGGCCACTGAAGCTTTCTTT
.	TRBV2	TRBJ2-7	few	CASSEDRARWDRTYEQYF	TGTGCCAGCAGTGAAGATAGGGCCCGATGGGACCGAACCTACGAGCAGTACTTC
TRBD1	TRBV29-1	TRBJ2-7	few	CSVGWGQANSGQYF	TGCAGCGTTGGATGGGGACAGGCTAACTCGGGGCAGTACTTC
TRBD2	TRBV9	TRBJ2-2	.	CASRGTSDTGELFF	TGTGCCAGCAGAGGGACTAGCGACACCGGGGAGCTGTTTTTT
.	TRBV15	TRBJ2-3	.	CATSRRTDTQYF	TGTGCCACCAGCAGGCGGACAGATACGCAGTATTTT
.	TRBV29-1	TRBJ1-1	.	CSVIQGATEAFF	TGCAGCGTTATACAGGGAGCCACTGAAGCTTTCTTT
TRBD1	TRBV6-5	TRBJ1-5	.	CASRQDRVSNQPQHF	TGTGCCAGCAGACAGGACAGGGTTAGCAATCAGCCCCAGCATTTT
.	TRBV5-4	TRBJ1-6	.	CASSSPGVPNSPLHF	TGTGCCAGCAGCTCTCCAGGGGTCCCTAATTCACCCCTCCACTTT
.	TRBV29-1	TRBJ2-4	.	CSVAEEVNIQYF	TGCAGCGTAGCTGAAGAAGTGAACATTCAGTACTTC
.	TRBV6-4	TRBJ1-2	.	CASSDSGYGYTF	TGTGCCAGCAGTGACTCAGGGTATGGCTACACCTTC
.	TRBV7-2	TRBJ1-5	.	CASSLQGGDQPQHF	TGTGCCAGCAGCTTACAGGGAGGGGATCAGCCCCAGCATTTT
.	TRBV4-3	TRBJ1-1	.	CASSQDIRSEAFF	TGCGCCAGCAGCCAAGATATTAGGTCTGAAGCTTTCTTT
.	TRBV2	TRBJ1-1	.	CASRKTLNTEAFF	TGTGCCAGCAGGAAGACTCTGAACACTGAAGCTTTCTTT
.	TRBV30	TRBJ1-5	.	CAWREKGNQPQHF	TGTGCCTGGAGGGAAAAAGGTAATCAGCCCCAGCATTTT
.	TRBV29-1	TRBJ1-5	.	CSAANGGNQPQHF	TGCAGCGCTGCGAACGGGGGGAATCAGCCCCAGCATTTT
.	TRBV5-4	TRBJ2-1	many	CASSFLALSSYNEQFF	TGTGCCAGCAGCTTTCTAGCGCTCAGCTCCTACAATGAGCAGTTCTTC
.	TRBV29-1	TRBJ1-1	.	CSVAARVGSDTEAFF	TGCAGCGTTGCAGCACGTGTGGGGTCCGACACTGAAGCTTTCTTT
.	TRBV30	TRBJ2-5	.	CAWNFRHQETQYF	TGTGCCTGGAATTTCCGGCACCAAGAGACCCAGTACTTC
.	TRBV15	TRBJ1-5	.	CATSLVSGRGQPQHF	TGTGCCACCAGCCTGGTGTCGGGGAGAGGTCAGCCCCAGCATTTT
TRBD1	TRBV7-2	TRBJ1-1	.	CASSSPDRGFEAFF	TGTGCCAGCAGCTCCCCGGACAGGGGCTTCGAAGCTTTCTTT
.	TRBV29-1	TRBJ2-7	.	CSVRVGLATYEQYF	TGCAGCGTCCGGGTGGGACTGGCTACCTACGAGCAGTACTTC
.	TRBV4-3	TRBJ2-7	.	CASSQQTRGYEQYF	TGCGCCAGCAGCCAACAGACAAGGGGCTACGAGCAGTACTTC
.	TRBV14	TRBJ2-3	once	CASSQDPPGVLIADTQYF	TGTGCCAGCAGCCAAGATCCCCCAGGGGTTTTGATAGCAGATACGCAGTATTTT
.	TRBV11-3	TRBJ2-7	.	CASSLDHAGEYEQYF	TGTGCCAGCAGCTTAGATCACGCAGGGGAGTACGAGCAGTACTTC
TRBD1	TRBV19	TRBJ1-5	few	CASRTGINQPQHF	TGTGCCAGTAGGACAGGGATCAATCAGCCCCAGCATTTT
.	TRBV30	TRBJ2-1	.	CAWVTRSSYNEQFF	TGTGCCTGGGTAACTAGGAGCTCCTACAATGAGCAGTTCTTC
.	TRBV14	TRBJ2-3	.	CASSQDAVSDTQYF	TGTGCCAGCAGCCAAGATGCCGTTTCGGATACGCAGTATTTT
.	TRBV4-3	TRBJ2-2	.	CASSQDLPGAHTGELFF	TGCGCCAGCAGCCAAGATCTCCCAGGGGCCCACACCGGGGAGCTGTTTTTT
.	TRBV30	TRBJ1-1	.	CAWKKQGNTEAFF	TGTGCCTGGAAAAAACAGGGGAACACTGAAGCTTTCTTT
.	TRBV29-1	TRBJ2-7	once	CSAVRDGTYEQYF	TGCAGCGCCGTCCGGGACGGCACCTACGAGCAGTACTTC
TRBD1	TRBV29-1	TRBJ1-2	.	CSVRTGNYYGYTF	TGCAGCGTGAGGACAGGAAACTACTATGGCTACACCTTC
.	TRBV29-1	TRBJ2-5	.	CSAVFIRGGAGQETQYF	TGCAGCGCTGTGTTCATCAGGGGGGGGGCTGGCCAAGAGACCCAGTACTTC
.	TRBV29-1	TRBJ2-5	.	CSVELQIQETQYF	TGCAGCGTTGAATTACAGATCCAAGAGACCCAGTACTTC
.	TRBV30	TRBJ1-1	.	CAWSFQGNTEAFF	TGTGCCTGGAGTTTCCAGGGTAACACTGAAGCTTTCTTT
.	TRBV19	TRBJ2-6	.	CASSVQGVSSGANVLTF	TGTGCCAGTAGTGTACAGGGTGTCAGCTCTGGGGCCAACGTCCTGACTTTC
TRBD1	TRBV6-5	TRBJ2-5	.	CASRTGRETQYF	TGTGCCAGCCGGACAGGGCGGGAGACCCAGTACTTC
.	TRBV30	TRBJ1-1	.	CAWSLGPANTEAFF	TGTGCCTGGAGTCTAGGACCCGCGAACACTGAAGCTTTCTTT
.	TRBV30	TRBJ1-4	.	CAWSVRNNEKLFF	TGTGCCTGGAGTGTACGGAATAATGAAAAACTGTTTTTT
TRBD1	TRBV29-1	TRBJ1-2	few	CSARVVKNRGKEGYTF	TGCAGCGCTCGGGTTGTTAAGAACAGGGGAAAAGAGGGCTACACCTTC
.	TRBV30	TRBJ1-2	.	CACGSYGYTF	TGTGCCTGTGGGAGTTATGGCTACACCTTC
.	TRBV5-1	TRBJ2-3	.	CASSLGKGNTQYF	TGCGCCAGCAGCTTGGGCAAAGGAAATACGCAGTATTTT
.	TRBV29-1	TRBJ2-2	.	CSVESRPNTGELFF	TGCAGCGTTGAAAGCAGACCGAACACCGGGGAGCTGTTTTTT
TRBD1	TRBV2	TRBJ1-5	.	CASSRQGASTQPQHF	TGTGCCAGCAGTAGACAGGGGGCGAGTACTCAGCCCCAGCATTTT
.	TRBV5-6	TRBJ2-7	.	CASSLGGPSYEQYF	TGTGCCAGCAGCTTGGGGGGACCCTCCTACGAGCAGTACTTC
.	TRBV29-1	TRBJ1-1	once	CSVEGEAFF	TGCAGCGTTGAGGGGGAAGCTTTCTTT
.	TRBV5-1	TRBJ2-7	.	CASSRDGYEQYF	TGCGCCAGCAGCAGGGACGGTTACGAGCAGTACTTC
.	TRBV10-1	TRBJ2-5	.	CASSGTGSQETQYF	TGCGCCAGCAGTGGTACGGGTTCCCAAGAGACCCAGTACTTC
.	TRBV19	TRBJ2-1	once	CASSAPTRYREQFF	TGTGCCAGTAGTGCCCCTACCCGGTACCGTGAGCAGTTCTTC
.	TRBV5-1	TRBJ2-3	.	CASSLEVTDTQYF	TGCGCCAGCAGCTTGGAGGTTACAGATACGCAGTATTTT
.	TRBV29-1	TRBJ2-2	.	CSVEDRTWGLNGELFF	TGCAGCGTTGAAGACCGGACCTGGGGGTTGAACGGGGAGCTGTTTTTT
TRBD2	TRBV29-1	TRBJ2-7	once	CSALSGGGPYEQYF	TGCAGCGCCCTTAGCGGGGGCGGACCCTACGAGCAGTACTTC